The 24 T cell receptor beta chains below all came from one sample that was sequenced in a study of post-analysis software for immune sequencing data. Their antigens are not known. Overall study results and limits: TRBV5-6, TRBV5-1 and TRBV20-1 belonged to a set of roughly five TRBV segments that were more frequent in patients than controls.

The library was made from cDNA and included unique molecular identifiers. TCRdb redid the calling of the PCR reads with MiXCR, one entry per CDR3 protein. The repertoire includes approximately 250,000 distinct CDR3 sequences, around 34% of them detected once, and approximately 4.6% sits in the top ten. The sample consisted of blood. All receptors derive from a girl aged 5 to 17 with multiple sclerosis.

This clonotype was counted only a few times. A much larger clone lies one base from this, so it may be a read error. CDR3 nucleotides: TGTGCCACCCAACCCACTGGGGAGGGGGGTCCCTACGAGCAGTACTTC. Translated: CATQPTGEGGPYEQYF. This chain links TRBV6-6 with TRBJ2-7, with D possibly TRBD2 on 7 matching bases. The CDR3 consists of 16 residues. Trimming removed 10 bases at V and 2 bases at J, with 24 bases between. Germline assignment: CDR1 MNHNY and CDR2 SVGAGI (reference sequence).

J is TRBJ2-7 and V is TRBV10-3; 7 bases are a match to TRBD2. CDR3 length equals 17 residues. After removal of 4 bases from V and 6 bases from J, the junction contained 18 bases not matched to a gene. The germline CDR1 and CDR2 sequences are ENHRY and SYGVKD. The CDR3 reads CAISVRSEKTSRSEQYF. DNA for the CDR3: TGTGCCATCAGTGTACGGAGTGAGAAGACTAGCCGTTCCGAGCAGTACTTC.

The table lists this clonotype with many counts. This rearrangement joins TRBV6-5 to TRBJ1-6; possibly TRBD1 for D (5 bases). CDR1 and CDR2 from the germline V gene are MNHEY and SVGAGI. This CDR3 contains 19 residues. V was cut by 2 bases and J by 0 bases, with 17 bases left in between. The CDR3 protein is CASSYEQWGMSSYNSPLHF. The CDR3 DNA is TGTGCCAGCAGTTACGAACAGTGGGGGATGAGCTCCTATAATTCACCCCTCCACTTT.

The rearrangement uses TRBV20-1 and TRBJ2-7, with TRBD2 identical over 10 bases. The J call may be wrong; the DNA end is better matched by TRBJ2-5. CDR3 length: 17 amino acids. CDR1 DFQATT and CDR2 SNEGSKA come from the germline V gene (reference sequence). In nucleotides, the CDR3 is TGCAGTGCTAGAGATGGGAGCGGGAGGGCCCCTGGGGAGACCCAGTACTTC. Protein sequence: CSARDGSGRAPGETQYF.

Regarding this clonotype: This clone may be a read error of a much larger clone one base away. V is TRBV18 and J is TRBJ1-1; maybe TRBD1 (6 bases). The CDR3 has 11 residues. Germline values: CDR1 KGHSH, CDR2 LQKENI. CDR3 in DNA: TGTACCAGCTCCAACAGGGATGAAGCTTTCTTT. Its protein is CTSSNRDEAFF.

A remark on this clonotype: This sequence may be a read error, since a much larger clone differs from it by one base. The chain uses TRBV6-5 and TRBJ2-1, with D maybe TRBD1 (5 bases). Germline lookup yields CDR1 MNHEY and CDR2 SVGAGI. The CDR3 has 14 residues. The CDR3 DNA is TGTGCCAGCAGTTACTCGTCAGGGTACAATGAGCGGTTCTTC. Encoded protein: CASSYSSGYNERFF.

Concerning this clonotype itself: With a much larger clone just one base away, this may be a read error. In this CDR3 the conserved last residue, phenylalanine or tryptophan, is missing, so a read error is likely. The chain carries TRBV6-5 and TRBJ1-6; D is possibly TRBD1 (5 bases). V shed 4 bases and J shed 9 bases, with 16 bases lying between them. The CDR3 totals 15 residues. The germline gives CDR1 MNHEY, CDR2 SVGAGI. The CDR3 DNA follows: TGTGCCAGCAGTTCAACCGGGACCGACGGTTCACCCCTCCACCTT. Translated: CASSSTGTDGSPLHL.

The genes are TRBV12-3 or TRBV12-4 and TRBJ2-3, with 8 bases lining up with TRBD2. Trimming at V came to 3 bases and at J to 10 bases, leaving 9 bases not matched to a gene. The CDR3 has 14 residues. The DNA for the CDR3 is TGTGCCAGCAGTTTGGGGATTAGCGGGGATGCGCAGTATTTT. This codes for CASSLGISGDAQYF.

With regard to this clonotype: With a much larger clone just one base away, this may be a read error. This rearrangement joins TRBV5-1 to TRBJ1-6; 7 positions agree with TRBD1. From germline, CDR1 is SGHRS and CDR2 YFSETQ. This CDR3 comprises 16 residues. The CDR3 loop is CASSLLPGQSNSPPHF. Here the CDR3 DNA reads TGCGCCAGCAGCTTGCTTCCGGGACAGAGCAATTCACCCCCCCACTTT.

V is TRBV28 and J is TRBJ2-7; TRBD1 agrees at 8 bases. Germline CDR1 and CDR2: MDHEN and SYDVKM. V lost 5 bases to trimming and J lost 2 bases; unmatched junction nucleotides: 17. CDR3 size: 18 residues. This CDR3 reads CASSPQLGTGLSTYEQYF. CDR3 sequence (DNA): TGTGCCAGCAGTCCACAATTAGGGACAGGACTGAGTACCTACGAGCAGTACTTC.

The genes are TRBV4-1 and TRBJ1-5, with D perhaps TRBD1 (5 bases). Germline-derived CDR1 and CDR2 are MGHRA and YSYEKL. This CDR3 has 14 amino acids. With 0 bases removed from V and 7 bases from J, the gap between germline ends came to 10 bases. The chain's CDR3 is CASSQDPGMQPQHF. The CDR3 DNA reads TGCGCCAGCAGCCAAGATCCAGGGATGCAGCCCCAGCATTTT.

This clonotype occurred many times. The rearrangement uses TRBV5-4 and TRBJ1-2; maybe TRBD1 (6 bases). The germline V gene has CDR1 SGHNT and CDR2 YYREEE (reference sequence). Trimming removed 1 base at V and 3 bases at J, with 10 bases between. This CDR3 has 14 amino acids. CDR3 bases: TGTGCCAGCAGCTTGCGGGGGCACGACTATGGCTACACCTTC. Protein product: CASSLRGHDYGYTF.

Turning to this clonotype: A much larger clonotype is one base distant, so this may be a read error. The CDR3 here is CATSPEPDSPNTEAFF. DNA for the CDR3: TGTGCCACCAGTCCGGAGCCCGACAGCCCCAACACTGAAGCTTTCTTT. This chain joins TRBV10-3 and TRBJ1-1; D may be TRBD1 (5 bases). There are 16 residues in the CDR3. CDR1 and CDR2 from the germline V gene are ENHRY and SYGVKD.

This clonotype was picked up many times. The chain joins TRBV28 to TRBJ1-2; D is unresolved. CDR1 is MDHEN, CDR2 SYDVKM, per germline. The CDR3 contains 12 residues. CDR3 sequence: CGCEGSNYGYTF. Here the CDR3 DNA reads TGTGGATGCGAAGGGTCTAACTATGGCTACACCTTC.

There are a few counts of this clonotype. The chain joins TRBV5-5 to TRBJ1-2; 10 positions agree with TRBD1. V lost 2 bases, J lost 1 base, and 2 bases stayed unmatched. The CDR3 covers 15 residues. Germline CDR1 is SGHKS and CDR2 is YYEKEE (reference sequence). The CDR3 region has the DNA TGTGCCAGCAGCTTCGGGGACAGGGGTAACTATGGCTACACCTTC. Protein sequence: CASSFGDRGNYGYTF.

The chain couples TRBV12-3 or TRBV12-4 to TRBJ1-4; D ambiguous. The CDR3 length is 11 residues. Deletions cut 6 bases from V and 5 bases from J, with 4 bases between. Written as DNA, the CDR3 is TGTGCCAGCAGGGGGAATGAAAAACTGTTTTTT. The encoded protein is CASRGNEKLFF.

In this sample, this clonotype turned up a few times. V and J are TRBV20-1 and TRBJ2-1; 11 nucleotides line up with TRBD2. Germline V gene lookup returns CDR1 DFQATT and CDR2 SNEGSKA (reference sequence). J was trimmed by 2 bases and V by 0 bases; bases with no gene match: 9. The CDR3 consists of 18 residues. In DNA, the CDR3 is TGCAGTGCTAGAGATCTAGGGACTAGCGGAACAACCTACAATGAGCAGTTCTTC. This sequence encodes CSARDLGTSGTTYNEQFF.

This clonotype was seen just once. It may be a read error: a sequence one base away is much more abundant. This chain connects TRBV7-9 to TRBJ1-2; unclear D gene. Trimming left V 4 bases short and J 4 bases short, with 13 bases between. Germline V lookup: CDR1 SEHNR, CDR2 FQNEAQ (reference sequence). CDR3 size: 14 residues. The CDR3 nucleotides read TGTGCCAGCAGCTCAATCCAGTCTACCTATGGCTACACCTTC. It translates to CASSSIQSTYGYTF.

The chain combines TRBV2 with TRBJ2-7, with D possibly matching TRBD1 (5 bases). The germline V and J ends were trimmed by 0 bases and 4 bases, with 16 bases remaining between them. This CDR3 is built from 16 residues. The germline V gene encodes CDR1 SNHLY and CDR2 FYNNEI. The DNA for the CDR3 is TGTGCCAGCAGTGAAGCCCCAGGGCTAAGGGGATACGAGCAGTACTTC. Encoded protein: CASSEAPGLRGYEQYF. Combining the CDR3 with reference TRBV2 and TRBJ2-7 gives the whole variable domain EPEVTQTPSHQVTQMGQEVILRCVPISNHLYFYWYRQILGQKVEFLVSFYNNEISEKSEIFDDQFSVERPDGSNFTLKIRSTKLEDSAMYFCASSEAPGLRGYEQYFGPGTRLTVT.

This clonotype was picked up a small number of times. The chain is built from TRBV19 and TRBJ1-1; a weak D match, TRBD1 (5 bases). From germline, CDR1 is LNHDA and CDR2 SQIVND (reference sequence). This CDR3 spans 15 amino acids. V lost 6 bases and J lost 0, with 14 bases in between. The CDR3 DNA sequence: TGTGCCAGTAGCATGGGGCAGTTATTGAACACTGAAGCTTTCTTT. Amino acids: CASSMGQLLNTEAFF.

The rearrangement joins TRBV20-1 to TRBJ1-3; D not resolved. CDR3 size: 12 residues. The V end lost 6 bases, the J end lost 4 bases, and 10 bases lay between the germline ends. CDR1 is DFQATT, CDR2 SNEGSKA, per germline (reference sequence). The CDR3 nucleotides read TGCAGTGCCACCGAGCTGGGAAACACCATATATTTT. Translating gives CSATELGNTIYF.

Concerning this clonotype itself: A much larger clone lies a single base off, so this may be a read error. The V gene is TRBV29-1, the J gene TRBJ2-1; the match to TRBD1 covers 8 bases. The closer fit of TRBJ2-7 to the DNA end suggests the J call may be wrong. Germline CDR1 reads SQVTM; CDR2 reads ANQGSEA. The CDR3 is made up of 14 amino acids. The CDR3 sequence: CSVLGQASYNEQYF. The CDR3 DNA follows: TGCAGCGTCTTGGGACAGGCCTCCTACAATGAGCAGTACTTC.

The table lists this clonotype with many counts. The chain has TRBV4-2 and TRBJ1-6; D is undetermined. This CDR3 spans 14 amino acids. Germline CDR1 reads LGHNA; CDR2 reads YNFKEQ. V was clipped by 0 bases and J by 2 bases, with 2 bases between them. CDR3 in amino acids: CASSQDTYNSPLHF. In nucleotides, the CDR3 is TGTGCCAGCAGCCAAGACACCTATAATTCACCCCTCCACTTT.

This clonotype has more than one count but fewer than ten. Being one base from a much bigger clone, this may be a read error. In nucleotides, the CDR3 is TGTGCCAGCAGTTACTCTAGCGGGAGCGACTACTACAATGAGCGGTTCTTC. Amino acid sequence: CASSYSSGSDYYNERFF. This chain uses TRBV6-5 with TRBJ2-1, with 9 bases identical to TRBD2. CDR1 is MNHEY and CDR2 is SVGAGI in the germline V gene. The CDR3 covers 17 residues.